One and the same sample provided the 6 T cell receptor beta chains below, sequenced in a study of T cell responses to AZD1222 COVID-19 vaccine. Only in-frame clones appear in the TCRdb table, and some are missing; sequencing was by immunoSEQ multiplex PCR. The sample consists of around 33,000 clones, 80% to 95% of them appearing once. The sample consisted of peripheral blood, taken on day 0 of AZD1222 vaccination. The receptors derive from an adult in good health.

The genes are TRBV10-3 and TRBJ2-7, with 8 positions matching TRBD1. Trimming at V came to 7 bases and at J to 5 bases, leaving 7 bases not matched to a gene. Per the germline V gene, CDR1 is ENHRY and CDR2 is SYGVKD. The CDR3 runs 13 residues. The CDR3 nucleotides are TGTGCCATCACCGGACAGGGTATTAACGAGCAGTACTTC. This codes for CAITGQGINEQYF.

The V gene is TRBV30, the J gene TRBJ2-1; D not resolved. Per germline, CDR1 GTSNPN and CDR2 SVGIG (reference sequence). The CDR3 has 12 residues. V lost 0 bases and J 6 bases, leaving 6 bases between the germline ends. The CDR3 DNA follows: TGTGCCTGGAGTGTATCAACCAATGAGCAGTTCTTC. Amino acid sequence: CAWSVSTNEQFF.

The V call is TRBV3-1 (or the pseudogene TRBV3-2), the J call TRBJ1-3, with D uncertain. CDR3 size: 11 residues. The ends were cut back, 6 bases at V and 4 bases at J, with 4 bases in the middle. Germline CDR1 LGHDT, CDR2 YNNKEL (reference sequence). CDR3 coding DNA: TGTGCCAGCAGATACGGAAACACCATATATTTT. This encodes CASRYGNTIYF.

This chain uses TRBV5-5 with TRBJ1-2, with 7 bases that match TRBD1. The CDR3 contains 15 residues. V shed 4 bases, J shed 6 bases, and the junction held 12 bases outside the gene matches. Looked up from germline, CDR1 is SGHKS and CDR2 is YYEKEE (reference sequence). CDR3 amino acids: CASSPLGRGADGYTF. The CDR3, as DNA: TGTGCCAGCAGCCCTCTAGGCAGGGGGGCTGATGGCTACACCTTC.

This clone has just one count. The gene calls are TRBV6-5 and TRBJ1-4; D is possibly TRBD1 (5 bases). V shed 0 bases and J shed 5 bases, with 10 bases lying between them. CDR1 and CDR2 from the germline V gene are MNHEY and SVGAGI. The CDR3 length is 15 residues. The CDR3 DNA reads TGTGCCAGCAGTTACTCGGGGCGGTGGAATGAAAAACTGTTTTTT. This gives the protein CASSYSGRWNEKLFF.

This chain's CDR3 is CASSLRWRGQGGTEAFF. Here the CDR3 DNA reads TGTGCCAGCAGCTTAAGGTGGAGGGGGCAGGGAGGTACTGAAGCTTTCTTT. This chain joins TRBV5-8 and TRBJ1-1, with TRBD1 identical over 7 bases. Germline lookup yields CDR1 SGHTS and CDR2 YDEGEE. Losses at the gene ends were 2 bases for V and 5 bases for J; bases not matched to a gene: 15. The CDR3 contains 17 residues. Together with reference TRBV5-8 and TRBJ1-1, the CDR3 gives the full variable domain: EAGVTQSPTHLIKTRGQQATLRCSPISGHTSVYWYQQALGLGLQFLLWYDEGEERNRGNFPPRFSGRQFPNYSSELNVNALELEDSALYLCASSLRWRGQGGTEAFFGQGTRLTVV.